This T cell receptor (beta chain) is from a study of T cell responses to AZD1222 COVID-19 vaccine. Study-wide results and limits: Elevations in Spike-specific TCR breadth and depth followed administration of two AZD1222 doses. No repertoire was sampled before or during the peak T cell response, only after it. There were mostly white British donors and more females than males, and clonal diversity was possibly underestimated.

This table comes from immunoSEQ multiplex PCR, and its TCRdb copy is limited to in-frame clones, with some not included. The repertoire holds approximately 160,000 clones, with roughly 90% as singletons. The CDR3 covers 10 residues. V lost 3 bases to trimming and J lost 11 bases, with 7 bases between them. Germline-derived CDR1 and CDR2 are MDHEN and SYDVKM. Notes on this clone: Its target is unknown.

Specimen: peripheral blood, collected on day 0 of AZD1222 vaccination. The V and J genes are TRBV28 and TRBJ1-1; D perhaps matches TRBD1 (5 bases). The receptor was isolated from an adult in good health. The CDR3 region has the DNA TGTGCCAGCAGTTTGGGGCGGGCTTTCTTT. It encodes CASSLGRAFF.